This passage covers 27 T cell receptor beta chains from one sample sequenced in a study of T cells in Graves' hyperthyroidism and ophthalmopathy. Amplified TCR beta CDR3 regions derived from RNA transcripts. The HTBI set primed first-round TCR CDR3 RT-PCR. TCRdb independently ran MiXCR on the multiplex PCR reads; one entry per CDR3 protein. The data show approximately 870,000 distinct CDR3 sequences, about 38% seen once. What was sequenced was blood. All receptors come from a man between 18 and 29 years old with Graves' hyperthyroidism.

The chain combines TRBV7-2 with TRBJ2-7; TRBD2 agrees at 10 bases. The CDR3 is 15 amino acids. Germline V CDR1 and CDR2: SGHTA, FQGNSA. V lost 1 base and J lost 6; bases outside the gene matches: 6. CDR3 in DNA: TGTGCCAGCAGCTTAGGCGCGCTAGCGGGAGCCGAGCAGTACTTC. Protein sequence: CASSLGALAGAEQYF. The entire variable domain, with the rest obtained from reference TRBV7-2 and TRBJ2-7, is as follows: GAGVSQSPSNKVTEKGKDVELRCDPISGHTALYWYRQSLGQGLEFLIYFQGNSAPDKSGLPSDRFSAERTGGSVSTLTIQRTQQEDSAVYLCASSLGALAGAEQYFGPGTRLTVT.

This clonotype has a single count. This may be a read error, as it is one base from a much larger clone. The chain carries TRBV7-3 and TRBJ1-4; maybe TRBD1 (6 bases). V was shortened by 3 bases and J by 7 bases, with 9 bases between the two germline ends. The CDR3 contains 13 residues. CDR1 and CDR2 from the germline V gene are SGHTA and FQGTGA. This chain's CDR3 is CASSFTGTEKLFF. The CDR3 DNA sequence: TGTGCCAGCAGCTTCACAGGGACTGAAAAACTGTTTTTT.

This clonotype has a handful of counts. Germline is not matched at one junction end, which may reflect a read error. The chain employs TRBV10-2 and TRBJ1-5; 8 nucleotides line up with TRBD1. Germline V gene lookup returns CDR1 WSHSY and CDR2 SAAADI. This CDR3 is 18 amino acids long. CDR3 coding DNA: TGTGCCAGCAGTCCTAGGGACAGGACGGGAGATGGCAATCAGCCCCAGCATTTT. Translation gives CASSPRDRTGDGNQPQHF.

The table lists this clonotype with many counts. CDR3 bases: TGCAGCGCCAGGGACAGTTCCTACGAGCAGTACTTC. Translated: CSARDSSYEQYF. The chain is built from TRBV20-1 and TRBJ2-7; 7 bases are a match to TRBD1. This CDR3 has 12 amino acids. Per the germline V gene, CDR1 is DFQATT and CDR2 is SNEGSKA (reference sequence).

This clonotype was seen just once. A much larger clonotype is one base distant, so this may be a read error. The chain joins TRBV2 to TRBJ1-5; D uncertain. The CDR3 contains 16 residues. Looked up from germline, CDR1 is SNHLY and CDR2 is FYNNEI. DNA of the CDR3: TGTGCCGGCAGCCAAGGTCGGGAGTTTGGCAATCAGCCCCAGCATTTT. Its protein product is CAGSQGREFGNQPQHF.

Details on this clonotype: Lacking the conserved final phenylalanine or tryptophan, this CDR3 likely reflects a read error. The chain carries TRBV7-2 and TRBJ1-1; D is possibly TRBD1 (6 bases). Germline values: CDR1 SGHTA, CDR2 FQGNSA. This CDR3 spans 16 amino acids. With 3 bases removed from V and 3 bases from J, the gap between germline ends came to 17 bases. CDR3 sequence reads: CASSLAGVGGYTEAFL. CDR3 in DNA: TGTGCCAGCAGCTTGGCAGGGGTAGGGGGTTACACTGAAGCTTTCCTT.

In this sample, this clonotype turned up many times. This rearrangement joins TRBV29-1 to TRBJ1-1; 8 nucleotides line up with TRBD1. The germline V gene has CDR1 SQVTM and CDR2 ANQGSEA. The CDR3 totals 11 residues. Losses at the gene ends were 5 bases for V and 8 bases for J; bases not matched to a gene: 4. The CDR3 bases are TGCAGCGTTTTTAGGACAGGGGAAGCTTTCTTT. Translated: CSVFRTGEAFF.

As for this clonotype: A much larger clone lies a single base off, so this may be a read error. No conserved phenylalanine or tryptophan ends this CDR3, so it is likely a read error. J is TRBJ2-5 and V is TRBV24-1, with D unresolved. V lost 0 bases and J 2 bases, leaving 9 bases between the germline ends. This CDR3 contains 15 residues. Germline V gives CDR1 KGHDR, CDR2 SFDVKD. This CDR3 is CATSDLYAGQETQYL. The CDR3 region has the DNA TGTGCCACCAGTGATTTGTATGCAGGTCAAGAGACCCAGTACCTC.

The V gene is TRBV7-8, the J gene TRBJ1-6; tentatively, D is TRBD1 (6 bases). The CDR3 runs 13 residues. CDR1 is SGHVS, CDR2 FQNEAQ, per germline. The V end lost 6 bases, the J end lost 11 bases, and 14 bases lay between the germline ends. DNA of the CDR3: TGTGCCAGCAGTTGGGGGCCCCAGGCACCCCTCCACTTT. The encoded protein is CASSWGPQAPLHF.

There are many counts of this clonotype. This rearrangement joins TRBV19 to TRBJ2-6, with D perhaps TRBD1 (6 bases). Trimming pared 6 bases from V and 2 bases from J, leaving 14 bases between. The CDR3 extends over 16 amino acids. The germline V gene encodes CDR1 LNHDA and CDR2 SQIVND (reference sequence). CDR3: CASREVGAAGANVLTF. CDR3 coding DNA: TGTGCCAGTAGGGAGGTGGGGGCGGCTGGGGCCAACGTCCTGACTTTC.

The V gene is TRBV7-2, the J gene TRBJ1-5; perhaps TRBD1 as D (5 bases). The CDR3 length is 15 residues. The germline CDR1 and CDR2 sequences are SGHTA and FQGNSA. Trimming pared 5 bases from V and 3 bases from J, leaving 14 bases between. The CDR3 DNA reads as TGTGCCAGCAGCCACCCCCAGGGTTCCAATCAGCCCCAGCATTTT. Translation gives CASSHPQGSNQPQHF.

This clonotype has just a few counts. The V and J genes are TRBV7-8 and TRBJ2-7; D call uncertain. V lost 4 bases and J lost 5, with 12 bases in between. Germline-derived CDR1 and CDR2 are SGHVS and FQNEAQ. This CDR3 has 13 amino acids. The CDR3 spells CASSSPRVDEQYF. Here the CDR3 DNA reads TGTGCCAGCAGCTCGCCCCGGGTGGACGAGCAGTACTTC.

The genes are TRBV7-2 and TRBJ1-1; D is unclear. The CDR3 is made up of 14 amino acids. CDR1 is SGHTA and CDR2 is FQGNSA in the germline V gene. V lost 6 bases, J lost 5 bases, and 16 bases lay in between. The CDR3 DNA is TGTGCCAGCAGTTTCGTCGGCAGTCGGACTGAAGCTTTCTTT. Its translation: CASSFVGSRTEAFF.

A remark on this clonotype: The final CDR3 position lacks the conserved phenylalanine or tryptophan, pointing to a likely read error. The chain employs TRBV7-2 and TRBJ2-7, with D tentatively TRBD2 (5 bases). The CDR3 totals 14 residues. Between the trimmed V and J ends, which lost 0 bases and 2 bases, there was a span of 8 bases. Germline V lookup: CDR1 SGHTA, CDR2 FQGNSA. CDR3 amino acids: CASSLAGVTYEQYL. The CDR3, as DNA: TGTGCCAGCAGCTTAGCGGGAGTCACCTACGAGCAGTACCTC.

Comments on this clonotype: A junction boundary mismatches the germline segment, possibly from a read error. The chain links TRBV4-1 to TRBJ2-7; 8 bases align to TRBD1. CDR1 and CDR2 from the germline V gene are MGHRA and YSYEKL. The CDR3 consists of 14 residues. CDR3 coding DNA: TGCGCCAGCAGCCAAGTAGGCAGGGGGCATGAGCAGAACTTC. Amino acids: CASSQVGRGHEQNF.

This clonotype showed up just a few times. Its ends do not fully match the called genes, so a read error is possible. This chain joins TRBV7-9 and TRBJ2-2; 8 positions match TRBD1. Germline values: CDR1 SEHNR, CDR2 FQNEAQ (reference sequence). The CDR3 is 15 residues long. CDR3 bases: TGTGCCAGCAGCTCACCGGACAGGGTTCCCGGGGGGCTGTTTTTT. Residues: CASSSPDRVPGGLFF.

This clonotype was recorded only once. The chain joins TRBV2 to TRBJ1-4; D call uncertain. V lost 4 bases and J lost 13, with 16 bases in between. The CDR3 is 13 residues long. CDR1 SNHLY and CDR2 FYNNEI come from the germline V gene. The CDR3 DNA sequence: TGTGCCAGCAGTGTCCTAAAGGCGGGAGGACTGTTTTTT. Protein: CASSVLKAGGLFF.

Note on this clonotype: The junction departs from germline at one end; a sequencing error may be responsible. The chain employs TRBV20-1 and TRBJ1-3; 7 nucleotides align to TRBD1. The germline gives CDR1 DFQATT, CDR2 SNEGSKA (reference sequence). CDR3 size: 14 residues. The CDR3 region is CSASGQTSGNSIYF. CDR3 in DNA: TGCAGTGCTTCGGGACAGACCTCTGGAAACAGCATATATTTT.

The chain is built from TRBV19 and TRBJ1-5, with D hard to call. The V end lost 10 bases, the J end lost 5 bases, and 24 bases lay between the germline ends. The CDR3 sequence is 16 residues long. Per the germline V gene, CDR1 is LNHDA and CDR2 is SQIVND (reference sequence). In DNA, the CDR3 is TGTGCCACCCGCGATGCGGGGATCTGGGCGTATCAGCCCCAGCATTTT. Translated: CATRDAGIWAYQPQHF.

This clonotype was counted between two and nine times. The chain has TRBV7-9 and TRBJ1-4, with 7 bases fitting TRBD1. V gave up 5 bases and J gave up 5 bases; unmatched junction bases: 8. The CDR3 consists of 15 residues. CDR1 and CDR2 from the germline V gene are SEHNR and FQNEAQ (reference sequence). CDR3 region: CASSPHGTENEKLFF. The CDR3 coding sequence is TGTGCCAGCAGCCCCCACGGGACAGAGAATGAAAAACTGTTTTTT.

This clonotype was seen more than once but under ten times. The gene calls are TRBV2 and TRBJ2-2; tentative D call: TRBD2 (6 bases). V lost 1 base to trimming and J lost 4 bases, with 10 bases between them. The germline V gene has CDR1 SNHLY and CDR2 FYNNEI. The CDR3 loop spans 15 amino acids. For the CDR3, the DNA is TGTGCCAGCAGTGAAGGTGGGGGGAGCACCGGGGAGCTGTTTTTT. Amino acids: CASSEGGGSTGELFF.

The J gene is TRBJ2-7, the V gene TRBV6-5; 7 nucleotides line up with TRBD1. V shed 4 bases, J shed 7 bases, and the junction held 22 bases outside the gene matches. The CDR3 extends over 18 amino acids. CDR1 is MNHEY and CDR2 is SVGAGI in the germline V gene. The DNA of the CDR3 is TGTGCCAGCAGTTTGCAGCGAACCCGACAGGGCCTTTCGGGGGAGCAGTACTTC. It codes for CASSLQRTRQGLSGEQYF.

A remark on this clonotype: One junction end does not reproduce the germline sequence, and a read error may be involved. The chain couples TRBV10-3 to TRBJ2-7; 8 nucleotides agree with TRBD1. The CDR3 consists of 14 residues. Germline V gives CDR1 ENHRY, CDR2 SYGVKD. CDR3 DNA: TGTGCCAGCAGTGAGATGCAGGGGGCCTCCGAGCAGTACTTC. Translating it yields CASSEMQGASEQYF.

This clonotype was picked up one time. This chain links TRBV10-3 with TRBJ1-6; D is uncertain. Germline assignment: CDR1 ENHRY and CDR2 SYGVKD. The length of the CDR3 is 9 residues. V lost 8 bases to trimming and J lost 11 bases, with 4 bases between them. This CDR3 reads CAIGAPLHF. The CDR3 coding sequence is TGTGCCATCGGCGCACCCCTCCACTTT.

This clonotype was observed at least ten times. The J gene is TRBJ1-1, the V gene TRBV15; 7 bases line up with TRBD1. The V gene's germline CDR1 is LNHNV and CDR2 YYDKDF (reference sequence). The CDR3 is 15 residues long. Trimming cost V 7 bases and J 1 base; bases outside gene matches: 9. This CDR3 is CATKPTGSSNTEAFF. The CDR3 DNA reads TGTGCCACCAAACCGACAGGGTCTTCGAACACTGAAGCTTTCTTT.

The chain carries TRBV12-5 and TRBJ1-1; TRBD1 matches at 8 bases. The CDR3 has 16 residues. V gave up 2 bases and J gave up 5 bases; unmatched junction bases: 10. The V gene's germline CDR1 is LGHNT and CDR2 FRNRAP. The CDR3, as DNA: TGTGCTAGTGGTTTGAGGTCAGGGGGCGCAGGAACTGAAGCTTTCTTT. Translation: CASGLRSGGAGTEAFF.

The gene calls are TRBV2 and TRBJ1-5; D remains ambiguous. Trimming cost V 5 bases and J 0 bases, with 8 bases left between them. The CDR3 runs 14 residues. Germline CDR1 is SNHLY and CDR2 is FYNNEI. The CDR3 coding sequence is TGTGCCAGCAGTTCATACAGTAGCAATCAGCCCCAGCATTTT. It specifies CASSSYSSNQPQHF.